The 24 T cell receptor beta chains listed next were all sequenced from one sample in a study of a mutant IDH1 vaccine in newly diagnosed glioma. Time point here: week 23, last vaccination. In the vaccine, a single dose held 300 ug of the mutant IDH1 20-mer peptide, along with topical imiquimod. These receptors have no identified antigens. Method: immunoSEQ multiplex PCR; TCRdb's copy keeps in-frame clones and lacks some. The sample holds about 77,000 clones, 85% seen once. The sequencing used PBMCs, collected from a glioma patient whose treatment included an IDH1 peptide vaccine. Every receptor here comes from a woman in her forties or fifties with glioma.

The chain uses TRBV10-3 and TRBJ2-2, with 11 bases fitting TRBD2. The V and J ends lost 5 bases and 3 bases, in that order; junction bases with no gene match: 2. The CDR3 consists of 15 residues. Germline V gives CDR1 ENHRY, CDR2 SYGVKD. In DNA form, the CDR3 reads TGTGCCATCAGTACTAGCGGGAGCGACACCGGGGAGCTGTTTTTT. Residues: CAISTSGSDTGELFF.

The CDR3 is CASSTGQGAPGANVLTF. Here the CDR3 DNA reads TGTGCCAGCAGCACGGGACAGGGGGCCCCTGGGGCCAACGTCCTGACTTTC. J is TRBJ2-6 and V is TRBV5-4; 12 nucleotides line up with TRBD1. The junction had 4 bases not matched to a gene; V was cut back by 4 bases and J by 2 bases. The germline V gene encodes CDR1 SGHNT and CDR2 YYREEE (reference sequence). The CDR3 is 17 amino acids.

This clone was observed a few times. This chain uses TRBV4-1 with TRBJ2-7, with TRBD1 as a possible D gene (5 bases). The V end lost 0 bases, the J end lost 1 base, and 13 bases lay between the germline ends. This CDR3 contains 16 residues. CDR1 MGHRA and CDR2 YSYEKL come from the germline V gene. This chain's CDR3 is CASSQDPRELSYEQYF. The CDR3 nucleotides read TGCGCCAGCAGCCAAGATCCCAGGGAACTTTCCTACGAGCAGTACTTC.

This clone was counted a single time. The rearrangement uses TRBV6-6 and TRBJ2-7; D may be TRBD2 (7 bases). The CDR3 loop spans 15 amino acids. Germline V gene data show CDR1 as MNHNY and CDR2 as SVGAGI (reference sequence). The V end lost 2 bases, the J end lost 4 bases, and 15 bases lay between the germline ends. The CDR3 DNA follows: TGTGCCAGCAGTTACGGAGGGGGGGCAGGTTACGAGCAGTACTTC. Translated: CASSYGGGAGYEQYF.

This clone appeared a single time. J is TRBJ2-5 and V is TRBV12-5, with a possible D match to TRBD2 (6 bases). The CDR3 covers 12 residues. V was clipped by 8 bases and J by 9 bases, with 16 bases between them. From germline, CDR1 is LGHNT and CDR2 FRNRAP. The CDR3 protein is CASSSGPGAQYF. The CDR3 DNA reads as TGTGCTAGTAGTAGCGGTCCGGGGGCCCAGTACTTC.

This clone was detected only once. V usage is TRBV5-1 and J usage is TRBJ2-2; 7 bases agree with TRBD1. Germline trimming cut 4 bases from V and 7 bases from J; bases unmatched to any gene: 10. This CDR3 has 15 residues. CDR1 is SGHRS, CDR2 YFSETQ, per germline. The CDR3 protein is CASSPGDRDHGELFF. For the CDR3, the DNA is TGCGCCAGCAGCCCCGGTGACAGGGATCACGGGGAGCTGTTTTTT.

The chain recombines TRBV4-1 with TRBJ2-1; unclear D gene. The CDR3 has 11 residues. Germline lookup yields CDR1 MGHRA and CDR2 YSYEKL. V lost 0 bases and J lost 10, with 4 bases in between. The CDR3 nucleotides read TGCGCCAGCAGCCAAGATTGGGAGCAGTTCTTC. Translation: CASSQDWEQFF.

V and J are TRBV29-1 and TRBJ2-7, with D perhaps matching TRBD2 (6 bases). The CDR3 is 13 amino acids. The ends were cut back, 4 bases at V and 2 bases at J, with 12 bases in the middle. Germline V gives CDR1 SQVTM, CDR2 ANQGSEA. This chain's CDR3 is CSVAGGKTYEQYF. The CDR3 DNA reads as TGCAGCGTTGCAGGCGGGAAAACCTACGAGCAGTACTTC.

J is TRBJ1-6 and V is TRBV6-1; the match to TRBD1 covers 8 bases. Per germline, CDR1 MNHNS and CDR2 SASEGT. With V trimmed by 3 bases and J by 8 bases, 3 bases remained unmatched. The CDR3 has 14 amino acids. DNA of the CDR3: TGTGCCAGCAGTGACCGGACAGGGTATTCACCCCTCCACTTT. This gives the protein CASSDRTGYSPLHF.

This clone showed up just a few times. This chain uses TRBV28 with TRBJ1-3; TRBD1 might be the D (6 bases). CDR1 MDHEN and CDR2 SYDVKM come from the germline V gene. Trimming stripped 6 bases from V and 5 bases from J, with 14 bases between. This CDR3 comprises 14 residues. Here the CDR3 reads CASRQGYKRNTIYF. The CDR3 coding sequence is TGTGCCAGCAGACAGGGTTATAAGAGAAACACCATATATTTT.

V gene TRBV7-3 combines with J gene TRBJ2-3; D remains unclear. V was trimmed by 2 bases and J by 1 base, leaving 16 bases between them. Germline assignment: CDR1 SGHTA and CDR2 FQGTGA. The CDR3 has 17 amino acids. CDR3 region: CASSLSDNPYRTDTQYF. CDR3 nucleotide sequence: TGTGCCAGCAGCTTATCCGACAACCCATATCGCACAGATACGCAGTATTTT.

The V gene is TRBV18, the J gene TRBJ2-2; no clear D. Germline assignment: CDR1 KGHSH and CDR2 LQKENI. CDR3 length: 15 amino acids. With 1 base removed from V and 0 bases from J, the gap between germline ends came to 6 bases. This CDR3 reads CASSPRDSNTGELFF. Written as DNA, the CDR3 is TGTGCCAGCTCACCACGGGATTCGAACACCGGGGAGCTGTTTTTT.

The chain joins TRBV2 to TRBJ2-3; no firm D call. The V end was cut by 8 bases, the J end by 1 base, with 10 bases between. The CDR3 covers 13 residues. Per the germline V gene, CDR1 is SNHLY and CDR2 is FYNNEI. The DNA for the CDR3 is TGTGCCAGCCAAGGCCATGGCACAGATACGCAGTATTTT. It specifies CASQGHGTDTQYF.

CDR3 sequence: CASSFGGSSSYEQYF. CDR3 nucleotides: TGTGCCAGCAGCTTCGGCGGGTCGAGCTCCTACGAGCAGTACTTC. The gene calls are TRBV11-2 and TRBJ2-7; possibly TRBD2 for D (5 bases). Germline CDR1 and CDR2: SGHAT and FQNNGV. The CDR3 covers 15 residues. Trimming shortened V by 3 bases and J by 0 bases, and 12 bases separated the two germline ends. Complete variable domain (other parts from reference TRBV11-2 and TRBJ2-7): EAGVAQSPRYKIIEKRQSVAFWCNPISGHATLYWYQQILGQGPKLLIQFQNNGVVDDSQLPKDRFSAERLKGVDSTLKIQPAKLEDSAVYLCASSFGGSSSYEQYFGPGTRLTVT.

There are a few counts of this clone. The V gene is TRBV9, the J gene TRBJ2-5; D ambiguous. CDR1 SGDLS and CDR2 YYNGEE come from the germline V gene. The CDR3 has 14 residues. The V end lost 3 bases, the J end lost 5 bases, and 14 bases lay between the germline ends. CDR3 coding DNA: TGTGCCAGCAGCGCTACAACATCCGGGGAGACCCAGTACTTC. Its translation: CASSATTSGETQYF.

The chain uses TRBV7-8 and TRBJ2-7; unclear D gene. The V end was cut by 2 bases, the J end by 2 bases, with 10 bases between. The CDR3 has 14 residues. Germline V lookup: CDR1 SGHVS, CDR2 FQNEAQ. The CDR3 DNA reads as TGTGCCAGCAGCTTAAGGTGGCTGGCCTACGAGCAGTACTTC. Its protein is CASSLRWLAYEQYF.

The table lists this clone with a few counts. The chain combines TRBV6-5 with TRBJ1-5, with 7 bases that match TRBD1. Germline V gives CDR1 MNHEY, CDR2 SVGAGI. The CDR3 totals 14 residues. Trimming took 6 bases from V and 5 from J; bases not matched to a gene: 7. CDR3 protein: CASSPLQGDQPQHF. The CDR3 coding sequence is TGTGCCAGCAGCCCCTTGCAGGGGGATCAGCCCCAGCATTTT.

V gene TRBV6-5 combines with J gene TRBJ1-6; D call uncertain. V was cut by 9 bases and J by 5 bases, with 8 bases left in between. Per germline, CDR1 MNHEY and CDR2 SVGAGI. The CDR3 is made up of 12 amino acids. For the CDR3, the DNA is TGTGCCAGGGTAAAGAATAATTCACCCCTCCACTTT. This sequence encodes CARVKNNSPLHF.

The chain links TRBV4-2 to TRBJ1-5, with unresolved D. Trimming shortened V by 1 base and J by 4 bases, and 8 bases separated the two germline ends. Looked up from germline, CDR1 is LGHNA and CDR2 is YNFKEQ. This CDR3 is 14 amino acids long. The CDR3 loop reads CASSQGSANQPQHF. The CDR3 DNA reads TGTGCCAGCAGCCAAGGGTCAGCAAATCAGCCCCAGCATTTT.

This clone has a single count. The rearrangement joins TRBV4-1 to TRBJ2-2; 7 positions agree with TRBD2. This CDR3 is built from 17 residues. Unmatched junction bases numbered 11, after V lost 4 bases and J lost 3 bases. Germline CDR1 MGHRA, CDR2 YSYEKL. Written as DNA, the CDR3 is TGCGCCAGCAGCCTCCTCTCGGGGGGTGCGGACACCGGGGAGCTGTTTTTT. Its protein is CASSLLSGGADTGELFF.

The chain recombines TRBV28 with TRBJ2-3, with D perhaps assigned TRBD1 or TRBD2 (6 bases each). The CDR3 has 15 residues. The V end lost 10 bases, the J end lost 0 bases, and 17 bases lay between the germline ends. CDR1 and CDR2 from the germline V gene are MDHEN and SYDVKM. The CDR3 DNA reads as TGTGCCACCCTTCCTACGGGGGCTAGCACAGATACGCAGTATTTT. It codes for CATLPTGASTDTQYF.

The chain employs TRBV6-5 and TRBJ2-7; tentatively, D is TRBD1 (5 bases). The CDR3 sequence is 13 residues long. Trimming stripped 0 bases from V and 9 bases from J, with 12 bases between. Germline CDR1 MNHEY, CDR2 SVGAGI. The CDR3 bases are TGTGCCAGCAGTTACTCCCAGGTGGGGCGGCAGTACTTC. Its protein product is CASSYSQVGRQYF.

V usage is TRBV6-1 and J usage is TRBJ1-5; 8 bases match TRBD1. The germline V gene encodes CDR1 MNHNS and CDR2 SASEGT. CDR3 size: 15 residues. The trim removed 4 bases at V and 1 base at J, leaving 3 bases unmatched. The CDR3 loop is CASSAGQGSNQPQHF. The DNA of the CDR3 is TGTGCCAGCAGTGCCGGACAGGGAAGCAATCAGCCCCAGCATTTT.

The gene calls are TRBV4-1 and TRBJ2-7; 7 positions agree with TRBD2. The length of the CDR3 is 18 residues. With V trimmed by 1 base and J by 4 bases, 16 bases remained unmatched. Germline CDR1 and CDR2: MGHRA and YSYEKL. The CDR3 nucleotides read TGCGCCAGCAGCCAAGCGTGGGCGGGAGCTGGCGGGGTTTACGAGCAGTACTTC. This codes for CASSQAWAGAGGVYEQYF.